The 15 T cell receptor beta chains below come from one sample, sequenced in a study of CD8+ T cells in alopecia areata. Extraction and reverse transcription of RNA yielded cDNA as the sequencing template. Measured with immunoSEQ multiplex PCR; TCRdb has only the in-frame clones, and not every one. The sample consists of a few hundred thousand clones, roughly three fifths of them appearing once. Material: CD8+ T cells sorted from blood. Receptors originate from a human donor in good health.

This chain links TRBV5-1 with TRBJ2-3, with D unclear. This CDR3 has 16 residues. The ends were cut back, 0 bases at V and 2 bases at J, with 13 bases in the middle. Germline CDR1 SGHRS, CDR2 YFSETQ. CDR3 region: CASSLAETRLTDTQYF. The CDR3, as DNA: TGCGCCAGCAGCTTGGCCGAGACTCGACTCACAGATACGCAGTATTTT.

This sequence joins TRBV29-1 and TRBJ1-2; perhaps TRBD1 as D (5 bases). The V gene's germline CDR1 is SQVTM and CDR2 ANQGSEA. Trimming removed 8 bases from V and 11 bases from J, with 18 bases in between. There are 11 residues in the CDR3. CDR3 bases: TGCAGCCTTGGGGACGTGAAACCATACACCTTC. Translating gives CSLGDVKPYTF. The entire variable domain, with the rest obtained from reference TRBV29-1 and TRBJ1-2, is as follows: SAVISQKPSRDICQRGTSLTIQCQVDSQVTMMFWYRQQPGQSLTLIATANQGSEATYESGFVIDKFPISRPNLTFSTLTVSNMSPEDSSIYLCSLGDVKPYTFGSGTRLTVV.

The chain recombines TRBV4-1 with TRBJ2-7; no definite D call. Germline V CDR1 and CDR2: MGHRA, YSYEKL. This CDR3 comprises 14 residues. The V and J ends lost 0 bases and 2 bases respectively, with 8 bases between them. The chain's CDR3 is CASSQDQSAYEQYF. In DNA, the CDR3 is TGCGCCAGCAGCCAAGACCAATCAGCCTACGAGCAGTACTTC.

This clone was seen a handful of times. The chain employs TRBV27 and TRBJ2-5; 9 bases line up with TRBD1. CDR1 and CDR2 from the germline V gene are MNHEY and SMNVEV (reference sequence). The length of the CDR3 is 14 residues. Trimming at V came to 5 bases and at J to 7 bases, leaving 8 bases not matched to a gene. The CDR3: CASSPDRGKRTQYF. The CDR3 bases are TGTGCCAGCAGTCCCGACAGGGGGAAGCGGACCCAGTACTTC.

The chain recombines TRBV6-5 with TRBJ1-1; D uncertain. Germline values: CDR1 MNHEY, CDR2 SVGAGI. The CDR3 contains 11 residues. Trimming stripped 5 bases from V and 9 bases from J, with 10 bases between. DNA for the CDR3: TGTGCCAGCAGTCTCTCGGGAAAAGCTTTCTTT. Translating gives CASSLSGKAFF.

This clone appeared a few times. The J gene is TRBJ1-2, the V gene TRBV4-1; D unresolved. Trimming removed 1 base from V and 5 bases from J, with 8 bases in between. Germline CDR1 and CDR2: MGHRA and YSYEKL. The CDR3 loop spans 13 amino acids. CDR3 bases: TGCGCCAGCAGCCAAGCCGGAGGGTATGGCTACACCTTC. This gives the protein CASSQAGGYGYTF.

The sample holds a few counts of this clone. V usage is TRBV6-5 and J usage is TRBJ1-2, with no clear D. Germline CDR1 is MNHEY and CDR2 is SVGAGI. V lost 10 bases and J lost 0, with 9 bases in between. This CDR3 is 12 amino acids long. The CDR3 protein is CATVTSNYGYTF. In nucleotides, the CDR3 is TGTGCCACGGTCACCTCTAACTATGGCTACACCTTC.

The chain uses TRBV6-1 and TRBJ2-6; D is perhaps TRBD2 (5 bases). Germline CDR1 and CDR2: MNHNS and SASEGT. The ends were cut back, 3 bases at V and 0 bases at J, with 9 bases in the middle. The CDR3 has 16 amino acids. The CDR3 loop is CASSDGLTSGANVLTF. CDR3 DNA sequence: TGTGCCAGCAGTGACGGACTGACCTCTGGGGCCAACGTCCTGACTTTC.

The chain employs TRBV5-1 and TRBJ2-3; D possibly corresponds to TRBD2 (6 bases). Per germline, CDR1 SGHRS and CDR2 YFSETQ. The CDR3 sequence is 17 residues long. V shed 4 bases and J shed 6 bases, with 24 bases lying between them. This chain's CDR3 is CASSPLAGTSFGDTQYF. CDR3 nucleotide sequence: TGCGCCAGCAGCCCTCTCGCGGGGACCTCCTTTGGTGATACGCAGTATTTT.

This clone was recorded once. The V and J genes are TRBV15 and TRBJ1-2; D is uncertain. The CDR3 covers 12 residues. Trimming removed 0 bases from V and 7 bases from J, with 6 bases in between. Germline values: CDR1 LNHNV, CDR2 YYDKDF (reference sequence). CDR3 DNA: TGTGCCACCAGCAGAGATCTAGGTGGCTACACCTTC. This encodes CATSRDLGGYTF.

As concerns this clone: This same CDR3 is encoded by further DNA sequences in the sample. This rearrangement joins TRBV5-1 to TRBJ2-7; 8 bases agree with TRBD1. The length of the CDR3 is 14 residues. Trimming at V came to 4 bases and at J to 0 bases, leaving 3 bases not matched to a gene. Germline CDR1 reads SGHRS; CDR2 reads YFSETQ. Here the CDR3 DNA reads TGCGCCAGCAGCCTAGGACAGGGCTCCTACGAGCAGTACTTC. This codes for CASSLGQGSYEQYF.

This clone was recorded only once. This chain connects TRBV5-6 to TRBJ2-5, with 11 positions matching TRBD2. CDR3 size: 16 residues. Germline CDR1 reads SGHDT; CDR2 reads YYEEEE. Unmatched junction bases numbered 6, after V lost 0 bases and J lost 5 bases. This CDR3 reads CASSLGLAGSSETQYF. The CDR3 DNA reads TGTGCCAGCAGCTTGGGACTAGCGGGGTCATCGGAGACCCAGTACTTC.

The V and J genes are TRBV29-1 and TRBJ2-1; D is perhaps TRBD2 (5 bases). This CDR3 has 15 amino acids. Between the trimmed V and J ends, which lost 4 bases and 5 bases, there was a span of 18 bases. Germline V gene data show CDR1 as SQVTM and CDR2 as ANQGSEA. DNA for the CDR3: TGCAGCGTTGGTAGGGCTCAAGGACTGAACAATGAGCAGTTCTTC. Amino acid sequence: CSVGRAQGLNNEQFF.

This clone was recorded a few times. V usage is TRBV5-6 and J usage is TRBJ2-7; 8 nucleotides line up with TRBD1. V lost 5 bases to trimming and J lost 0 bases; unmatched junction nucleotides: 7. Germline CDR1 SGHDT, CDR2 YYEEEE. The CDR3 is made up of 15 amino acids. The CDR3 protein is CASSSSGTGSYEQYF. CDR3 in DNA: TGTGCCAGCAGTTCCTCCGGGACAGGCTCCTACGAGCAGTACTTC.

This clone was counted a few times. J is TRBJ2-5 and V is TRBV29-1; TRBD1 matches at 8 bases. CDR1 and CDR2 from the germline V gene are SQVTM and ANQGSEA. The V gene end was trimmed by 0 bases and the J gene end by 10 bases; junction bases not matched to a gene: 7. This CDR3 spans 13 amino acids. CDR3 bases: TGCAGCGTTGAAGATGAGGCAGGGGGCAACCAGTACTTC. This gives the protein CSVEDEAGGNQYF.